This TCR beta chain is drawn from a study of blood T cells in healthy people across ages. Study observations and caveats: Naive CD4+ cell counts and diversity both ran higher in long-lived than in aged donors. A strong correlation between TCR beta diversity and naive T cell percentage was seen.

There are many counts of this clonotype. Its antigen is not identified. Primed by a sample-barcoded 5' primer and a J-beta primer mix, a second PCR proceeded for roughly 6 to 12 cycles. TCRdb re-called the 5' RACE reads with MiXCR, one entry per CDR3 protein. Seen here are some 1.5 million distinct CDR3 sequences, roughly 30% observed once, and the top ten hold more than 6%. CDR3 size: 14 residues. Germline V gene lookup returns CDR1 SGHRS and CDR2 YFSETQ. Trimming took 9 bases from V and 3 from J, leaving 19 bases between them. This sequence was found in a woman aged 25 to 39 in good health. The V call is TRBV5-1, the J call TRBJ2-7; D possibly matches TRBD1 or TRBD2 (6 bases each). Sequenced sample: blood. This CDR3 reads CATAPGGPYYEQYF. The CDR3 nucleotides read TGCGCCACAGCCCCCGGGGGCCCCTACTACGAGCAGTACTTC.